This T cell receptor (beta chain) was obtained from a study of CD8+ T cells in alopecia areata. Whole-study findings and limits: There were many expanded lesional clones persisting in scalp and blood during tofacitinib.

The CDR3 contains 13 residues. Trimming cost V 4 bases and J 5 bases, with 13 bases left between them. Germline V gene data show CDR1 as SGHRS and CDR2 as YFSETQ. Notes on this clone: What it binds is unknown.

Treatment specified: oral pan-JAK inhibitor, 5-10 mg twice daily. Both peripheral blood and punch biopsies of lesional scalp skin were obtained from patients who had alopecia areata. The sequencing template was cDNA reverse transcribed from extracted RNA. Using immunoSEQ multiplex PCR, the repertoire was profiled, and TCRdb retains in-frame clones only, with some absent. The sample holds 150,000 to 200,000 clones, less than 65% seen once. This receptor was taken from a human donor with alopecia areata. The material sequenced was CD4+ T cells sorted from blood, taken at week 24, from a patient treated with tofacitinib. The chain combines TRBV5-1 with TRBJ2-7; no reliable D call. CDR3 in DNA: TGCGCCAGCAGCATAGTGGTCCGGGACGAGCAGTACTTC. Encoded protein: CASSIVVRDEQYF. Using reference TRBV5-1 and TRBJ2-7 for the parts outside the CDR3, the full variable domain is KAGVTQTPRYLIKTRGQQVTLSCSPISGHRSVSWYQQTPGQGLQFLFEYFSETQRNKGNFPGRFSGRQFSNSRSEMNVSTLELGDSALYLCASSIVVRDEQYFGPGTRLTVT.